This T cell receptor beta chain was sequenced in a study of blood T cell repertoires in COVID-19. About the study: COVID-19 samples, acute and convalescent, were from the United States, Italy and Spain.

The CDR3 runs 12 residues. The germline V gene has CDR1 LNHDA and CDR2 SQIVND (reference sequence). V lost 10 bases and J 7 bases, leaving 16 bases between the germline ends. Original processing notes: Using reference gene primer amplification, nucleated cell counts were estimated. TCRdb's table, derived via immunoSEQ multiplex PCR, lists solely in-frame clones and lacks some. D and trimming come from the DNA, and the V and J calls and clone size come from that table. The repertoire has 85,000 to 100,000 clones, about three quarters of them found once; the top ten carry approximately 8.2%. This TCR was recovered from a man aged 50-59 years who had recovered from COVID-19. The gene calls are TRBV19 and TRBJ1-2; tentative D call: TRBD1 (5 bases). Sample: peripheral blood. CDR3 DNA sequence: TGTGCCACAGGATCAAGGGGTGCTGGCTACACCTTC. This sequence encodes CATGSRGAGYTF.